The T cell receptor beta chain under discussion was sequenced for a study of long-term antiretroviral therapy in people with HIV. Study-level results: Control repertoires displayed wider CDR3 length ranges than the HIV repertoires. All blood samples came from the years 2004 to 2017, possibly under older ART regimens. Diversity increased after ART yet remained lower than in transplant donor controls.

This was the immunoSEQ v3.0 assay at survey level. Sequencing efforts were directed toward roughly 40,000-50,000 T-cell genomes per sample. Method: immunoSEQ multiplex PCR; TCRdb's copy keeps in-frame clones and lacks some. This sample has roughly 11,000 clones, with over 70% found just once. Trimming stripped 4 bases from V and 4 bases from J, with 19 bases between. This CDR3 spans 16 amino acids. Germline-derived CDR1 and CDR2 are LGHNA and YSLEER. Comment on this clone: Its antigen is not identified.

The chain carries TRBV4-3 and TRBJ2-5, with a tentative D call TRBD1 (5 bases). The clonotype originates from a man aged 40-50 years with HIV. The sample here was unsorted PBMCs, taken 3.1 years before starting antiretroviral therapy. In DNA form, the CDR3 reads TGCGCCAGCAGCCGAAGCCGGGCAGGGCAGGGAGAGACCCAGTACTTC. It translates to CASSRSRAGQGETQYF.